The rows below give T cell receptor beta chains drawn from one sample of a study of blood T cell repertoires in COVID-19. Data came from immunoSEQ multiplex PCR; TCRdb stores just in-frame clones and leaves some out. The sample consists of just over 650,000 clones, about 90% of them appearing once. Source material: peripheral blood. The receptor source for this set is a woman under 30 with acute or convalescent COVID-19. Each CDR3 is given with its conserved first and last residue. D genes are given only for firm matches. Size tells how often a clone was seen (once, few, many) or the class of an expanded clone, and some rows leave it out.

TRBV5-6	TRBJ1-3	.	16	once	CASSLSGRARGNTIYF	TGTGCCAGCAGCTTGTCCGGCAGGGCGAGGGGAAACACCATATATTTT
TRBV7-2	TRBJ1-2	TRBD1	13	once	CASSFGQGGGYTF	TGTGCCAGCAGCTTTGGTCAGGGGGGAGGCTACACCTTC
TRBV6-2/TRBV6-3	TRBJ1-1	.	17	.	CASNPREWGERNTEAFF	TGTGCCAGCAACCCCCGGGAGTGGGGGGAAAGGAACACTGAAGCTTTCTTT
TRBV7-2	TRBJ2-1	TRBD2	14	.	CASSLGTSGNEQFF	TGTGCCAGCAGCTTGGGGACTAGTGGTAATGAGCAGTTCTTC
TRBV18	TRBJ1-2	TRBD1	15	once	CASSPGTERWHGYTF	TGTGCCAGCTCACCCGGGACAGAGAGGTGGCATGGCTACACCTTC
TRBV6-6	TRBJ1-6	.	14	.	CASSQPGENSPLHF	TGTGCCAGCAGCCAACCCGGGGAAAATTCACCCCTCCACTTT
TRBV5-6	TRBJ2-7	.	13	.	CASSLTPSGEQYF	TGTGCCAGCAGCTTGACACCCTCGGGCGAGCAGTACTTC
TRBV6-1	TRBJ2-7	TRBD2	13	.	CASSEGRGTEQYF	TGTGCCAGCAGTGAAGGGCGGGGGACCGAGCAGTACTTC
TRBV2	TRBJ1-5	TRBD1	16	.	CASSRQGTGSNQPQHF	TGTGCCAGCAGTCGACAGGGGACAGGAAGCAATCAGCCCCAGCATTTT
TRBV4-1	TRBJ2-5	TRBD2	16	.	CASSLTLGGGKETQYF	TGCGCCAGCAGCCTCACCCTGGGCGGGGGGAAAGAGACCCAGTACTTC
TRBV4-1	TRBJ2-7	TRBD1	15	.	CASSRNRDSSYEQYF	TGCGCCAGCAGCCGCAACCGGGACAGCTCCTACGAGCAGTACTTC
TRBV11-3	TRBJ2-1	TRBD1	14	.	CASSADRAYNEQFF	TGTGCCAGCAGCGCGGACAGGGCCTACAATGAGCAGTTCTTC
TRBV5-1	TRBJ2-2	.	14	.	CASSFFPGDGELFF	TGCGCCAGCAGCTTCTTCCCCGGTGACGGGGAGCTGTTTTTT
TRBV5-1	TRBJ2-4	TRBD1	14	.	CASSGTGAWNIQYF	TGCGCCAGCAGCGGAACAGGGGCGTGGAACATTCAGTACTTC
TRBV5-4	TRBJ2-1	TRBD2	14	.	CASSHGTSGEEQFF	TGTGCCAGCAGCCACGGGACTAGCGGGGAGGAGCAGTTCTTC
TRBV9	TRBJ1-6	.	15	.	CASSTSSQVDSPLHF	TGTGCCAGCAGCACCTCATCCCAGGTAGATTCACCCCTCCACTTT
TRBV9	TRBJ2-5	TRBD1	14	.	CASSHRGYQETQYF	TGTGCCAGCAGCCACAGGGGCTACCAAGAGACCCAGTACTTC
TRBV7-2	TRBJ1-2	TRBD1	16	once	CASSLAHGTVGYGYTF	TGTGCCAGCAGCTTAGCTCACGGGACAGTCGGCTATGGCTACACCTTC